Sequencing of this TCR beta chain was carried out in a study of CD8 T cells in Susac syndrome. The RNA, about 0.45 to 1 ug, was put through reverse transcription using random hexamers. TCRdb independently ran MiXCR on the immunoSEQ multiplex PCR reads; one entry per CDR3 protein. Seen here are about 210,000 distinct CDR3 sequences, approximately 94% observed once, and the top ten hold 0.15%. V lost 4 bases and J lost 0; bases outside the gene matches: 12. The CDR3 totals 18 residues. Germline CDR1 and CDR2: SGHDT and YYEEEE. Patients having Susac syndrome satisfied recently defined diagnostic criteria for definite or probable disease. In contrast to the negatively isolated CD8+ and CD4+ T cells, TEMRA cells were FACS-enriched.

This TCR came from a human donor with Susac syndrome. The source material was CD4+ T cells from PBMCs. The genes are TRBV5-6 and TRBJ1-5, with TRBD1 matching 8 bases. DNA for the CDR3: TGTGCCAGCAGCCTGGGACAGGCGAAACTCTTTAGCAATCAGCCCCAGCATTTT. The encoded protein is CASSLGQAKLFSNQPQHF.